Listed below are T cell receptor beta chains from one sample, sequenced in a study of OX40 agonist ivuxolimab in advanced cancers. Sequenced by immunoSEQ multiplex PCR; TCRdb stores in-frame clones only, minus some. The sample shows 70,000 to 75,000 clones, around 81% of them seen only once. The sample here was CD4+ or CD8+ T cells sorted from blood, taken in a trial of the OX40 agonist ivuxolimab. The receptors originated from an adult with an advanced solid tumor such as melanoma, head and neck, liver or kidney cancer. CDR3s include the opening cysteine and the closing phenylalanine or tryptophan. The order of the fields is CDR3 protein, CDR3 DNA, J gene, clone size, D gene, CDR3 length, V gene. D genes are given only for firm matches. The listing skips clone size in some rows; elsewhere it reads once, few, many or a size class.

CASGSDRSNQPQHF TGTGCCAGCGGATCGGACAGGAGCAATCAGCCCCAGCATTTT TRBJ1-5 few TRBD1 14 TRBV2
CASSPWDSSTDTQYF TGTGCCAGCAGTCCTTGGGACAGCAGCACAGATACGCAGTATTTT TRBJ2-3 NA TRBD1 15 TRBV6-6
CASSQDWTGSPLHF TGTGCCAGCAGCCAAGATTGGACAGGTTCACCCCTCCACTTT TRBJ1-6 few TRBD1 14 TRBV4-2
CASSEEGGGLNTQYF TGTGCCAGCAGTGAAGAGGGGGGGGGATTGAATACGCAGTATTTT TRBJ2-3 NA NA 15 TRBV6-4
CASSSGRNSYGYTF TGTGCCAGCAGTTCCGGACGGAACTCATATGGCTACACCTTC TRBJ1-2 NA NA 14 TRBV7-9
CASATLTSSYEQYF TGTGCCAGCGCTACACTAACTAGCTCTTACGAGCAGTACTTC TRBJ2-7 NA NA 14 TRBV27
CASGGLNQPQHF TGTGCCAGCGGGGGGCTTAATCAGCCCCAGCATTTT TRBJ1-5 few NA 12 TRBV19
CSVEGAAYEQYF TGCAGCGTTGAAGGTGCGGCCTACGAGCAGTACTTC TRBJ2-7 NA NA 12 TRBV29-1
CAISEGQGTDTQYF TGTGCCATCAGTGAGGGACAGGGCACAGATACGCAGTATTTT TRBJ2-3 NA TRBD1 14 TRBV10-3
CASSQESPKSVTGELFF TGCGCCAGCAGCCAAGAGAGCCCAAAAAGTGTAACCGGGGAGCTGTTTTTT TRBJ2-2 NA NA 17 TRBV4-1
CASSLVAGVGDEQFF TGTGCCAGCAGCTTAGTTGCGGGGGTCGGGGATGAGCAGTTCTTC TRBJ2-1 NA TRBD2 15 TRBV7-2
CASSQDVGGGQETQYF TGTGCCAGCAGCCAAGATGTCGGGGGGGGGCAAGAGACCCAGTACTTC TRBJ2-5 NA TRBD2 16 TRBV4-2
CASSIAYPNNEQFF TGTGCCAGTAGTATAGCATACCCCAACAATGAGCAGTTCTTC TRBJ2-1 NA NA 14 TRBV19
CASSDQLQGHYNEQFF TGCGCCAGCAGTGACCAACTACAAGGCCATTACAATGAGCAGTTCTTC TRBJ2-1 NA NA 16 TRBV10-2
CASSSGGGSASKNIQYF TGTGCCAGCAGTTCAGGCGGAGGGAGTGCCTCCAAAAACATTCAGTACTTC TRBJ2-4 few NA 17 TRBV27
CASRNRGLFFF TGTGCCAGCAGAAACAGGGGGCTCTTTTTCTTC TRBJ2-1 NA TRBD1 11 TRBV28
CAISRGRAEAFF TGTGCCATCAGCAGGGGGCGCGCGGAAGCTTTCTTT TRBJ1-1 NA TRBD1 12 TRBV10-3
CAWSSEGTEAFF TGTGCCTGGAGCTCAGAGGGCACTGAAGCTTTCTTT TRBJ1-1 NA NA 12 TRBV30
CASSFQPGVDPLEQYF TGTGCCAGCAGCTTCCAACCAGGGGTGGACCCTCTCGAGCAGTACTTC TRBJ2-7 once NA 16 TRBV7-2
CASSLAGGEDNEQFF TGTGCCAGCAGCCTAGCAGGAGGGGAGGATAATGAGCAGTTCTTC TRBJ2-1 few NA 15 TRBV13
CASNRGAVYNEQFF TGTGCCAGCAATCGGGGGGCGGTGTACAATGAGCAGTTCTTC TRBJ2-1 NA NA 14 TRBV28
CASSQDITGGYTF TGCGCCAGCAGCCAAGATATCACTGGGGGCTACACCTTC TRBJ1-2 few NA 13 TRBV4-1
CASSYSHRGNEQFF TGTGCCAGCAGTTACTCCCACAGAGGCAATGAGCAGTTCTTC TRBJ2-1 once NA 14 TRBV6-5
CASSSGRNTIYF TGTGCCAGCAGTTCCGGTAGAAACACCATATATTTT TRBJ1-3 NA NA 12 TRBV6-6
CASTRGGGWETQYF TGTGCCAGCACCAGAGGGGGGGGATGGGAGACCCAGTACTTC TRBJ2-5 once NA 14 TRBV28
CASSLTGIRETQYF TGCGCCAGCAGCCTTACAGGGATCAGAGAGACCCAGTACTTC TRBJ2-5 NA NA 14 TRBV5-1
CASTLGVGGEQVYGYTF TGTGCCAGCACCTTAGGGGTGGGAGGGGAACAGGTCTATGGCTACACCTTC TRBJ1-2 NA NA 17 TRBV28
CASSRRGGGSDTQYF TGTGCCAGCAGTAGACGGGGGGGCGGATCAGATACGCAGTATTTT TRBJ2-3 NA TRBD2 15 TRBV6-5
CASSFARGVNQPQHF TGTGCCAGCAGTTTTGCCCGAGGGGTGAATCAGCCCCAGCATTTT TRBJ1-5 NA NA 15 TRBV27
CASSAKPLGTVYNEQFF TGTGCCAGCAGCGCCAAGCCCCTCGGGACAGTTTACAATGAGCAGTTCTTC TRBJ2-1 NA TRBD1 17 TRBV9
CSVESGPNQPQHF TGCAGCGTTGAAAGCGGGCCTAATCAGCCCCAGCATTTT TRBJ1-5 NA NA 13 TRBV29-1
CASGNVETQYF TGTGCCAGCGGGAATGTGGAGACCCAGTACTTC TRBJ2-5 NA NA 11 TRBV25-1
CASSPGFDNEQFF TGTGCCAGCTCACCGGGGTTCGACAATGAGCAGTTCTTC TRBJ2-1 once NA 13 TRBV18
CASSLGTGMNYNEQFF TGTGCCAGCAGCTTAGGGACAGGGATGAACTACAATGAGCAGTTCTTC TRBJ2-1 NA TRBD1 16 TRBV11-3
CASSEGGSTDTQYF TGTGCCAGCAGTGAAGGGGGGTCCACAGATACGCAGTATTTT TRBJ2-3 NA NA 14 TRBV6-1
CASSQELAGVISGANVLTF TGCGCCAGCAGCCAGGAACTAGCGGGAGTGATCTCTGGGGCCAACGTCCTGACTTTC TRBJ2-6 NA TRBD2 19 TRBV4-3
CASSGDRGIAQYF TGTGCCAGCAGCGGGGACAGGGGGATAGCGCAGTATTTT TRBJ2-3 few TRBD1 13 TRBV9
CASSPRLGPNSPLHF TGTGCCAGCAGCCCCCGATTAGGGCCTAATTCACCCCTCCACTTT TRBJ1-6 NA NA 15 TRBV11-2
CASSTTGTGDYGYTF TGTGCCAGCAGTACGACCGGGACAGGGGATTATGGCTACACCTTC TRBJ1-2 NA TRBD1 15 TRBV28
CAISARGDEQYF TGTGCCATCAGTGCTCGAGGGGACGAGCAGTACTTC TRBJ2-7 few NA 12 TRBV10-3
CARDSEQGSDEKLFF TGCGCCAGGGACAGCGAACAGGGGTCGGATGAAAAACTGTTTTTT TRBJ1-4 once TRBD1 15 TRBV4-1
CASSDRAPGESPLHF TGTGCCAGCAGCGACCGGGCCCCTGGGGAGTCACCCCTCCACTTT TRBJ1-6 NA NA 15 TRBV9
CASSQGTAHETQYF TGTGCCAGCAGCCAAGGGACAGCCCACGAGACCCAGTACTTC TRBJ2-5 NA TRBD1 14 TRBV7-2
CASSEVRGSGNQPQHF TGTGCCAGCAGTGAAGTAAGGGGTTCAGGCAATCAGCCCCAGCATTTT TRBJ1-5 NA NA 16 TRBV6-1
CASSAGLAINTGELFF TGCGCCAGCAGCGCCGGACTAGCTATTAACACCGGGGAGCTGTTTTTT TRBJ2-2 NA TRBD2 16 TRBV5-1
CSVEDGQEINEQYF TGCAGCGTTGAAGATGGGCAGGAGATAAACGAGCAGTACTTC TRBJ2-7 NA NA 14 TRBV29-1
CASSLGTGGNQPQHF TGCGCCAGCAGCTTGGGGACAGGGGGCAATCAGCCCCAGCATTTT TRBJ1-5 NA TRBD1 15 TRBV5-1